Listed here are 8 T cell receptor beta chains from one sample, sequenced in a study of siplizumab effects on memory and regulatory T cells. These TCRs' antigens remain unknown. Researchers maintained the mixed lymphocyte reaction cells in coculture at 37°C for 5 to 7 days. TCRdb keeps only in-frame clones here, not all; method: immunoSEQ multiplex PCR. The data contain about 15,000 clones, roughly 40% of them singletons. The specimen sequenced was CFSE-low (dividing) CD4+ T cells sorted from an allogeneic mixed lymphocyte reaction. The receptor set was obtained from a human donor in good health; the cells came from an allogeneic mixed lymphocyte reaction. Some clones in this sample may be carry-over from other donors' samples.

This clone was recorded many times. The chain couples TRBV9 to TRBJ2-7, with TRBD2 matching over 8 bases. Germline V gives CDR1 SGDLS, CDR2 YYNGEE. The CDR3 length is 14 residues. Trimming at V came to 6 bases and at J to 2 bases, leaving 7 bases not matched to a gene. For the CDR3, the DNA is TGTGCCAGCAACCCGGGGGGGAGGGCCTACGAGCAGTACTTC. It is translated as CASNPGGRAYEQYF.

In DNA form, the CDR3 reads TGTGCCAGCACGGACAGACTTTACGAGCAGTACTTC. Encoded protein: CASTDRLYEQYF. The chain joins TRBV6-5 to TRBJ2-7, with D perhaps TRBD1 (6 bases). This CDR3 spans 12 amino acids. V was cut by 7 bases and J by 4 bases, with 11 bases left in between. Germline values: CDR1 MNHEY, CDR2 SVGAGI.

By sample share, this clone is medium-sized (0.01 to 0.1%). The chain uses TRBV27 and TRBJ1-2; D perhaps matches TRBD1 (6 bases). Trimming pared 6 bases from V and 2 bases from J, leaving 16 bases between. Per the germline V gene, CDR1 is MNHEY and CDR2 is SMNVEV (reference sequence). The CDR3 has 15 amino acids. The chain's CDR3 is CASRPGGGRNYGYTF. In nucleotides, the CDR3 is TGTGCCAGCAGACCCGGGGGGGGGCGGAACTATGGCTACACCTTC.

The chain has TRBV25-1 and TRBJ2-7, with D tentatively TRBD2 (6 bases). The V end lost 1 base, the J end lost 6 bases, and 16 bases lay between the germline ends. Germline V gene sequence: CDR1 MGHDK, CDR2 SYGVNS. The CDR3 covers 15 residues. The CDR3 sequence is CASSESGGISSEQYF. The CDR3 DNA reads as TGTGCCAGCAGTGAATCCGGCGGGATATCATCCGAGCAGTACTTC.

This clone was counted between two and nine times. The gene calls are TRBV29-1 and TRBJ1-6; TRBD1 aligns across 12 bases. V shed 6 bases and J 10 bases; nucleotides not matched to a gene: 4. Germline V gene data show CDR1 as SQVTM and CDR2 as ANQGSEA. This CDR3 region has 13 residues. The CDR3 sequence is CSVGTGGRSPLHF. The CDR3 bases are TGCAGCGTGGGGACAGGGGGCCGGTCACCCCTCCACTTT.

The V gene is TRBV7-9, the J gene TRBJ2-5; 8 nucleotides match TRBD2. This CDR3 has 16 amino acids. V was pared by 5 bases and J by 5 bases, with 13 bases of the junction left unmatched. Germline values: CDR1 SEHNR, CDR2 FQNEAQ (reference sequence). CDR3: CASSRGGFGTSETQYF. Written as DNA, the CDR3 is TGTGCCAGCAGCCGGGGGGGCTTTGGGACATCCGAGACCCAGTACTTC.

This clone was observed a few times. The V call is TRBV19, the J call TRBJ2-5; 9 nucleotides line up with TRBD1. This CDR3 spans 16 amino acids. Germline V gene sequence: CDR1 LNHDA, CDR2 SQIVND (reference sequence). J gave up 5 bases and V 6 bases, and 13 bases lay outside the gene matches. In nucleotides, the CDR3 is TGTGCCAGTAGCCCCCTACCCGGGACAGGGTCTGAGACCCAGTACTTC. Its protein is CASSPLPGTGSETQYF.

This chain connects TRBV7-8 to TRBJ2-3, with 10 bases matching TRBD2. Germline assignment: CDR1 SGHVS and CDR2 FQNEAQ. The length of the CDR3 is 15 residues. V was pared by 1 base and J by 6 bases, with 4 bases of the junction left unmatched. The CDR3 bases are TGTGCCAGCAGCTTAGGAGCGGGAGGGAGGGATACGCAGTATTTT. The encoded protein is CASSLGAGGRDTQYF.